Presented here are 10 T cell receptor beta chains from one specimen sequenced in a study of CD8+ T cells in alopecia areata. Regarding treatment: oral pan-JAK inhibitor, 5-10 mg twice daily. Investigators isolated RNA and reverse transcribed it into cDNA to act as the sequencing template. TCRdb keeps only in-frame clones here, not all; method: immunoSEQ multiplex PCR. The sample gives some 150,000 clones, roughly four fifths of which show up once; roughly 25% is in the top ten. The specimen was CD8+ T cells sorted from blood, collected at week 4, from a patient treated with tofacitinib. Receptors originate from a human donor with alopecia areata.

This chain links TRBV30 with TRBJ1-3; D unresolved. The germline V gene has CDR1 GTSNPN and CDR2 SVGIG (reference sequence). The CDR3 is 15 amino acids. V was clipped by 0 bases and J by 4 bases, with 13 bases between them. The CDR3 sequence: CAWSVSGMRGNTIYF. CDR3 sequence (DNA): TGTGCCTGGAGTGTGTCCGGTATGAGAGGAAACACCATATATTTT.

The V call is TRBV7-9, the J call TRBJ1-4; unclear D gene. The CDR3 is made up of 14 amino acids. Germline V CDR1 and CDR2: SEHNR, FQNEAQ (reference sequence). V was shortened by 5 bases and J by 8 bases, with 15 bases between the two germline ends. This chain's CDR3 is CASSPPLPGEKLFF. The CDR3 DNA follows: TGTGCCAGCAGCCCCCCTCTTCCTGGGGAAAAACTGTTTTTT.

This sequence joins TRBV30 and TRBJ2-7, with 10 positions matching TRBD1. The CDR3 runs to 13 residues. Trimming removed 5 bases from V and 6 bases from J; junction bases left unmatched: 7. CDR1 GTSNPN and CDR2 SVGIG come from the germline V gene (reference sequence). The CDR3 DNA reads TGTGCCTGGTCCGGGACAGGGGATTCCGAGCAGTACTTC. This encodes CAWSGTGDSEQYF.

The genes are TRBV13 and TRBJ2-4, with unresolved D. Germline CDR1 and CDR2: PRHDT and FYEKMQ (reference sequence). This CDR3 spans 13 amino acids. The V gene lost 0 bases and the J gene lost 1 base, with 1 base spanning the gap. The CDR3 DNA reads as TGTGCCAGCAGCTTAGGTGCCAAAAACATTCAGTACTTC. Translated, it gives CASSLGAKNIQYF. The whole variable domain, remainder taken from reference TRBV13 and TRBJ2-4, is AAGVIQSPRHLIKEKRETATLKCYPIPRHDTVYWYQQGPGQDPQFLISFYEKMQSDKGSIPDRFSAQQFSDYHSELNMSSLELGDSALYFCASSLGAKNIQYFGAGTRLSVL.

The chain employs TRBV28 and TRBJ2-1; TRBD2 aligns across 10 bases. Trimming took 6 bases from V and 6 from J; bases not matched to a gene: 8. The CDR3 loop spans 15 amino acids. The germline V gene encodes CDR1 MDHEN and CDR2 SYDVKM. The CDR3 reads CASRPGKRGGNEQFF. CDR3 sequence (DNA): TGTGCCAGCAGACCGGGGAAGCGGGGGGGCAATGAGCAGTTCTTC.

The chain joins TRBV14 to TRBJ1-3; no clear D. The germline gives CDR1 SGHDN, CDR2 FVKESK. The CDR3 consists of 16 residues. V shed 1 base and J shed 0 bases, with 10 bases lying between them. The CDR3: CASSQVGYSSGNTIYF. The CDR3 bases are TGTGCCAGCAGCCAAGTCGGATACAGCTCTGGAAACACCATATATTTT.

The count of this clone is one. The V and J genes are TRBV7-8 and TRBJ2-5; tentatively, D is TRBD2 (7 bases). Germline CDR1 and CDR2: SGHVS and FQNEAQ. Trimming removed 5 bases at V and 5 bases at J, with 18 bases between. This CDR3 has 15 residues. CDR3 residues: CASSLLGGPWETQYF. The CDR3 nucleotides are TGTGCCAGCAGCCTTCTGGGGGGGCCGTGGGAGACCCAGTACTTC.

This clone was observed a single time. The chain uses TRBV7-6 and TRBJ1-2, with D maybe TRBD1 (5 bases). Trimming left V 7 bases short and J 3 bases short, with 18 bases between. The CDR3 runs 15 residues. Germline CDR1 is SGHVS and CDR2 is FNYEAQ. The CDR3 nucleotides read TGTGCCAGCACCCCGGGGCAAGGGCAGTACTATGGCTACACCTTC. It translates to CASTPGQGQYYGYTF.

This sequence joins TRBV6-5 and TRBJ2-1, with TRBD1 as a possible D gene (6 bases). CDR1 is MNHEY and CDR2 is SVGAGI in the germline V gene. The CDR3 length is 13 residues. The germline V and J ends were trimmed by 3 bases and 10 bases, with 13 bases remaining between them. The CDR3 is CASSYSQGGEQFF. The CDR3 DNA reads as TGTGCCAGCAGTTATTCACAGGGCGGCGAGCAGTTCTTC.

V is TRBV15 and J is TRBJ2-3, with no clear D. With 3 bases removed from V and 4 bases from J, the gap between germline ends came to 14 bases. The CDR3 spans 15 residues. Per the germline V gene, CDR1 is LNHNV and CDR2 is YYDKDF (reference sequence). For the CDR3, the DNA is TGTGCCACCAGCAGCAACGAAAATCCGGCAGATACGCAGTATTTT. Translated, it gives CATSSNENPADTQYF.